This TCR beta chain was captured by sequencing in a study of blood T cells in healthy people across ages (dated by TCRdb to the mid-2010s). Regarding the research as a whole: Template switching captured roughly one uniquely barcoded TCR beta cDNA molecule per two T cells in model experiments. The donors were split into four age groups: young (average 16 years), middle-aged (more than 35), aged (roughly 60) and long-lived (under 90). Using the same blood draw, the study looked at two additional independent replicas of 1 million unique cDNA reads for two donors, one aged 18 to 29 and the other aged 80 or older. Using deep sequencing normalized with unique cDNA molecular identifiers, the study measured how TCR beta repertoire diversity changes with age. Donors of different ages were randomly distributed across sequencing lanes to avoid experimental bias. Study-wide findings and limitations: Compared with the aged group, the long-lived group had more naive CD4+ T cells, fewer expanded clones and increased TCR diversity, suggesting age selection. The CMV infection status of donors was not known, potentially confounding age-related changes in expanded clonotypes. As age increased, observed TCR beta diversity per million T cells dropped in a roughly linear way, and a significant reduction was already evident by age about 40. There was a strong correlation between observed TCR beta diversity and the percentage of naive T cells measured by flow cytometry. Estimates of total diversity based on one million sequenced T cells were regarded as lower bounds and as underestimates. Since profiling was done on bulk unsorted PBMCs, naive and antigen-experienced compartments could not be conclusively compared.

Taken from cysteine to phenylalanine, the CDR3 has 14 residues. Left in the record is the CDR3 DNA by itself, 42 bases read in frame from the first base. For this clonotype: The antigen it binds to is not known. No base qualities exist here, and no much larger clone lies one base off it.

Donors were about 36 systemically healthy Caucasian individuals from Russia aged 6 to 90 years. Each donor gave roughly 9.5 milliliters of peripheral blood, collected into EDTA-treated Vacutainer tubes. PBMCs were isolated by Ficoll-Paque density-gradient centrifugation, with at least 7 million obtained per sample. Trizol reagent was used to extract total RNA from PBMCs, with at least 6 micrograms per sample. Naive CD45RAhigh/CD27high T cell percentages were measured by flow cytometry on a PBMC aliquot from every donor. Library generation was performed with 5' RACE. Instrument on record: Illumina HiSeq 2500. A second PCR of about 6 to 12 cycles was run with a J-beta primer mix and a sample-barcoded 5' primer. A template-switch 5' adaptor carrying 12 random nucleotides introduced a unique molecular identifier onto each TCR beta cDNA molecule. Each sample yielded at least 2.5 million CDR3-containing paired-end reads. First-strand cDNA synthesis was performed from all RNA using the Mint cDNA synthesis kit, with priming by a TRBC-specific oligonucleotide. Following uracil-DNA glycosylase treatment, a first 18-cycle PCR with universal primers M1SS and BC2_uni_R was performed on all cDNA. In the source study's methods: Each sample was normalized by randomly selecting 1 million high-quality reads, each carrying a distinct molecular identifier. Instead of being binned into consensus sequences, reads with shared molecular identifiers were discarded. MiTCR, set to a Q25 quality threshold and the strictest error-elimination algorithm, was used for CDR3 identification, clonotype clustering and error correction. A nonparametric unseen species model with Euler transformation was used to estimate lower-bound total TCR beta diversity. TCRdb reprocessed the public reads (quality trimming at Q25 with fastp, clone calling with MiXCR) and kept in-frame beta chains. Merged by CDR3 protein, the rows form single entries marked with the most common genes and DNA. The V and J calls here are based on TCRdb, not the publication. The sample table shows around 970,000 distinct CDR3 sequences, and just over 50% are seen once. Together, the top ten hold over 20% of the sample.

The V and J genes are TRBV21-1 and TRBJ2-5; TRBD2, the table's D call, lacks a check against the DNA. TRBV21-1 is reported as a pseudogene. Source material: blood. The clonotype was recovered from a woman aged 55-69 years in good health. The sequence in DNA is TGTGCCAGCAGCAATCCGGGGAGGTGGGAGACCCAGTACTTC. This gives the protein CASSNPGRWETQYF.